The text below deals with one TCR beta chain. The record originates from a study of blood T cell repertoires in COVID-19. Study-wide context: From the United States, Italy and Spain came samples of acute and convalescent COVID-19. The analysed material was cDNA or gDNA that came from T cells, B-cell-depleted T cells, or PBMCs.

Original handling: Nucleated cell counts were estimated from reference gene primer amplification. Generated by immunoSEQ multiplex PCR, the TCRdb table keeps only in-frame clones and is missing some. That table supplies the V and J calls and clone size; D and trimming were determined from the DNA. The table includes some 340,000 clones, 83% detected once. The CDR3 loop spans 14 amino acids. J was trimmed by 7 bases and V by 3 bases; bases with no gene match: 5. Germline CDR1 is WNHNN and CDR2 is SYGVQD (reference sequence). The TCR was taken from a young man with active or convalescent COVID-19. Sequences were obtained from peripheral blood. The chain combines TRBV10-1 with TRBJ1-5; 8 positions match TRBD1. The CDR3 DNA is TGCGCCAGCAGTGACGACAGGGGAGGCCAGCCCCAGCATTTT. Translation: CASSDDRGGQPQHF.